This T cell receptor beta chain derives from a study of blood T cell repertoires in COVID-19. CDR3 length equals 14 residues. V lost 7 bases, J lost 3 bases, and 14 bases lay in between. Germline values: CDR1 SGHRS, CDR2 YFSETQ. All enrollees were about 18 to 89 years old and from under 25 US areas. Original processing methods: Amplified reference gene primers provided the basis for estimating nucleated cell counts. Data came from immunoSEQ multiplex PCR; TCRdb stores just in-frame clones and leaves some out. That table gives V, J and clone size, and the DNA gave D and trimming. The repertoire holds about 180,000 clones, with 86% as singletons.

Sequencing input: PBMCs or T cells enriched from blood (not recorded which). The clonotype originates from a woman aged 25 to 39 who had recovered from COVID-19. The genes are TRBV5-1 and TRBJ1-3, with TRBD1 as a possible D gene (6 bases). Here the CDR3 DNA reads TGCGCCAGCCTAGTCAGGGGATTTGGAAACACCATATATTTT. As protein: CASLVRGFGNTIYF.